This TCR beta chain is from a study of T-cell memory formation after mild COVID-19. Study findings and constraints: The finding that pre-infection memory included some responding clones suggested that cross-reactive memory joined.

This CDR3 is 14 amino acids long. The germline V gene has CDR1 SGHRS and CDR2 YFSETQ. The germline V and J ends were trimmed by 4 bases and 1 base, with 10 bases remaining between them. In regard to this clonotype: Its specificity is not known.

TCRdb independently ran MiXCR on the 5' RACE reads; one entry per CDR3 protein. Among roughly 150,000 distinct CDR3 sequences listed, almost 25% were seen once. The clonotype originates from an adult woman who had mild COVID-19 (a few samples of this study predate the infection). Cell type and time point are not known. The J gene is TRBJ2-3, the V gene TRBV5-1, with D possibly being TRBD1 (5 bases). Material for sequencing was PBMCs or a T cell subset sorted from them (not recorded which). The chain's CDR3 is CASSLMTGTDTQYF. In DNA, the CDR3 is TGCGCCAGCAGCCTAATGACAGGCACAGATACGCAGTATTTT.